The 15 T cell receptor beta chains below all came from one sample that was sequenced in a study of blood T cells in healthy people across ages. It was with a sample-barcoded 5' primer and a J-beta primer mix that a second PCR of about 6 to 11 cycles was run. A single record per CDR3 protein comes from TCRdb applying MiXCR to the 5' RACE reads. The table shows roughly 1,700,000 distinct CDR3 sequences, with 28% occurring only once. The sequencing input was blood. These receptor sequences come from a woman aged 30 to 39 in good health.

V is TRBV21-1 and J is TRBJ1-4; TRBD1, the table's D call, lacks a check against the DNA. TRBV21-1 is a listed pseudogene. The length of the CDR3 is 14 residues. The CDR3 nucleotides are TGTGCCAGCAGCAACCAGGGGTCCCGGGAAAAACTGTTTTTT. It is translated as CASSNQGSREKLFF.

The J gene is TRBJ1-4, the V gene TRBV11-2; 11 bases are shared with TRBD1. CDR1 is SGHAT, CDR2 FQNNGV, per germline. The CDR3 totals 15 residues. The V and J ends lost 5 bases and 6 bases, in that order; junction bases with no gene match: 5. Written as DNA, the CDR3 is TGTGCCAGCAGCCTGGGGACAGGGGGGGATGAAAAACTGTTTTTT. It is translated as CASSLGTGGDEKLFF. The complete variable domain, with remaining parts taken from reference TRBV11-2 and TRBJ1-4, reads EAGVAQSPRYKIIEKRQSVAFWCNPISGHATLYWYQQILGQGPKLLIQFQNNGVVDDSQLPKDRFSAERLKGVDSTLKIQPAKLEDSAVYLCASSLGTGGDEKLFFGSGTQLSVL.

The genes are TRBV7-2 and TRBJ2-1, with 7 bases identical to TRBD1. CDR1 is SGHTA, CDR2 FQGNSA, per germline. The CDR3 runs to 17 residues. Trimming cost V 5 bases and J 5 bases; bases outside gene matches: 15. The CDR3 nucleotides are TGTGCCAGCAGCATGCCGCCCCCGGGACAGAGTAACAATGAGCAGTTCTTC. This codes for CASSMPPPGQSNNEQFF.

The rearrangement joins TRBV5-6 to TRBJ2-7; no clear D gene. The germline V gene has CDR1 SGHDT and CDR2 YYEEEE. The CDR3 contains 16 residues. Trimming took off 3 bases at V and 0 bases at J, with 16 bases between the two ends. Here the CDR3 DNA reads TGTGCCAGCAGCTCACTTCTCGACATCGACTCCTACGAGCAGTACTTC. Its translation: CASSSLLDIDSYEQYF.

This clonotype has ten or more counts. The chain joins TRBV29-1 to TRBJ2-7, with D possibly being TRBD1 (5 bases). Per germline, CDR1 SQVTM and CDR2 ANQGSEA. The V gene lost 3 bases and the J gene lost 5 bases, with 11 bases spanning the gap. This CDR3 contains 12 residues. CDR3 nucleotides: TGCAGCGTTGACAGGGAAGGGGACGAGCAGTACTTC. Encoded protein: CSVDREGDEQYF.

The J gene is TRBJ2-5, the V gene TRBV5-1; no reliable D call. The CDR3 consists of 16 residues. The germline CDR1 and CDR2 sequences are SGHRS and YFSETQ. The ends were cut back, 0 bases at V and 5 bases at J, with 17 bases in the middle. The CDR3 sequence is CASSLGAGEISETQYF. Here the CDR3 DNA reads TGCGCCAGCAGCTTGGGTGCAGGTGAAATTTCGGAGACCCAGTACTTC. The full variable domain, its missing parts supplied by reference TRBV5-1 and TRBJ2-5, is KAGVTQTPRYLIKTRGQQVTLSCSPISGHRSVSWYQQTPGQGLQFLFEYFSETQRNKGNFPGRFSGRQFSNSRSEMNVSTLELGDSALYLCASSLGAGEISETQYFGPGTRLLVL.

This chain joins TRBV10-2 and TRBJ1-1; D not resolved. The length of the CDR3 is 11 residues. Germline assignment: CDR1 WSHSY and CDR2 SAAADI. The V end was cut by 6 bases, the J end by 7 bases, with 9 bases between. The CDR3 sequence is CASSVGREAFF. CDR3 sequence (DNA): TGCGCCAGCAGCGTTGGGCGTGAAGCTTTCTTT.

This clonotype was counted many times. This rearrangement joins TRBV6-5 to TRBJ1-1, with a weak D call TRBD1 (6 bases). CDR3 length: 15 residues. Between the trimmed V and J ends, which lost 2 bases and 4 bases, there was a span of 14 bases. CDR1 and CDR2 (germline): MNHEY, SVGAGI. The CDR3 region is CASSYEGGASTEAFF. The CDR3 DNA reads TGTGCCAGCAGTTACGAGGGGGGCGCGAGCACTGAAGCTTTCTTT.

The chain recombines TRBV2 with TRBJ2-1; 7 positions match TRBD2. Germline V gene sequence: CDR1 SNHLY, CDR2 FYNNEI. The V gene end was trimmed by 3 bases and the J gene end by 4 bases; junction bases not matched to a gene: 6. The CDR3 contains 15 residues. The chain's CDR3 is CASSDWAGVYNEQFF. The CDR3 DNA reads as TGTGCCAGCAGTGATTGGGCGGGGGTGTACAATGAGCAGTTCTTC.

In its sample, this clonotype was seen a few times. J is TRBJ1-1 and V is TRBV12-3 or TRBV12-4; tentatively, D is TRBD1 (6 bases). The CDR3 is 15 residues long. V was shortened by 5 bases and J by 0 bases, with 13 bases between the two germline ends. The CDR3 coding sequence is TGTGCCAGCAGTCACAGGGTTCCCATGAACACTGAAGCTTTCTTT. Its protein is CASSHRVPMNTEAFF.

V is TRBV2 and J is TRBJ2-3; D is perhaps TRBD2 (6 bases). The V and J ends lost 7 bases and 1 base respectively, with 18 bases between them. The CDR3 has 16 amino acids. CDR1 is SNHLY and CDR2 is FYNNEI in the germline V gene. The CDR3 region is CASTWALSGGTDTQYF. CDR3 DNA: TGTGCCAGCACCTGGGCCCTTTCGGGGGGCACAGATACGCAGTATTTT.

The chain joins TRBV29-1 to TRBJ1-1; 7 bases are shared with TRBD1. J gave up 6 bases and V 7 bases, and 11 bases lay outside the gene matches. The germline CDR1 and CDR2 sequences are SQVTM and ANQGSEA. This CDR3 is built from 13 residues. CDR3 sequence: CSGTQGSWAEAFF. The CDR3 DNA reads TGCAGCGGTACACAGGGGTCCTGGGCTGAAGCTTTCTTT.

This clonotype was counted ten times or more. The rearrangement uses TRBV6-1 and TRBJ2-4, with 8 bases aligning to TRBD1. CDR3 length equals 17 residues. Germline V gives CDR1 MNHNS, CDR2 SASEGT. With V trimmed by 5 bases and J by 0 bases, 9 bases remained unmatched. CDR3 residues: CASSRQGRSIAKNIQYF. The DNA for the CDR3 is TGTGCCAGCAGTCGACAGGGGCGGTCCATAGCCAAAAACATTCAGTACTTC.

CDR3 in DNA: TGTGCCAGCAGTTACTTCGCGGGGCGTTTGGCTTTCTTT. This translates into CASSYFAGRLAFF. V and J are TRBV6-2 or TRBV6-3 and TRBJ1-1; a possible D gene is TRBD1 (5 bases). The V and J ends lost 1 base and 11 bases respectively, with 14 bases between them. This CDR3 contains 13 residues. CDR1 is MNHEY, CDR2 SVGEGT, per germline.

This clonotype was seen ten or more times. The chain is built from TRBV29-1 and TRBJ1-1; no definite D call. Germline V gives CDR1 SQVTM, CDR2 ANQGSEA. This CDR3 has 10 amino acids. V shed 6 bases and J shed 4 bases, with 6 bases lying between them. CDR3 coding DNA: TGCAGCGTAGTCGGCACTGAAGCTTTCTTT. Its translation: CSVVGTEAFF.